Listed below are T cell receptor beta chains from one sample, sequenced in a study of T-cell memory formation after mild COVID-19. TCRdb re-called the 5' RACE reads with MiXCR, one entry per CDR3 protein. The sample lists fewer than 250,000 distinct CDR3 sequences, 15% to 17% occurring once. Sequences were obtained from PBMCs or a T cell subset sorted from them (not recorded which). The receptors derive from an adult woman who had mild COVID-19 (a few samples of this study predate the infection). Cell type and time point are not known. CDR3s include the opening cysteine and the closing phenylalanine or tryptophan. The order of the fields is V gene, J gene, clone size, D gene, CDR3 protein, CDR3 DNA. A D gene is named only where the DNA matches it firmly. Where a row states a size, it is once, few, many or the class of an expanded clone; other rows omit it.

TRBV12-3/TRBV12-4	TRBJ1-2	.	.	CASQRGSNYGYTF	TGTGCCAGCCAAAGGGGATCTAACTATGGCTACACCTTC
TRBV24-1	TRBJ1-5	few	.	CATSEASNQPQHF	TGTGCCACCAGTGAGGCCAGCAATCAGCCCCAGCATTTT
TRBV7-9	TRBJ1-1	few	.	CASSSAGRQGTEAFF	TGTGCCAGCAGCTCCGCGGGACGCCAGGGCACTGAAGCTTTCTTT
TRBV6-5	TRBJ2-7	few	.	CASSRAPDSTYEQYF	TGTGCCAGCAGCCGGGCCCCTGACAGCACCTACGAGCAGTACTTC
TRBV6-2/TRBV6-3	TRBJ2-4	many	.	CASSYGRGRSNIQYF	TGTGCCAGCAGTTATGGGCGGGGCCGGTCAAACATTCAGTACTTC
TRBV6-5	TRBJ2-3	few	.	CASRSLRLSTDTQYF	TGTGCCAGCAGGTCCCTACGGCTCAGCACAGATACGCAGTATTTT
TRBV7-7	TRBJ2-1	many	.	CASSPLGYSYNEQFF	TGTGCTAGCAGCCCCCTGGGGTACTCCTACAATGAGCAGTTCTTC
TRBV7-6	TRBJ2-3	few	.	CASSLRQYSTDTQYF	TGTGCCAGCAGCTTACGACAGTACAGCACAGATACGCAGTATTTT
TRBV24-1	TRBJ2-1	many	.	CATFSDEQFF	TGTGCCACCTTTTCCGATGAGCAGTTCTTC
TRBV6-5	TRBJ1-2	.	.	CASRREGTNYGYTF	TGTGCCAGCCGCCGGGAGGGTACCAACTATGGCTACACCTTC
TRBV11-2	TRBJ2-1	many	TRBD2	CASSFRGKLANWGEQFF	TGTGCCAGCAGCTTTAGGGGCAAACTAGCGAATTGGGGGGAGCAGTTCTTC
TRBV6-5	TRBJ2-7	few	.	CASSTGTGSSYEQYF	TGTGCCAGCAGTACCGGGACGGGGTCCTCCTACGAGCAGTACTTC
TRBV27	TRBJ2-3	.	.	CASSSRADTQYF	TGTGCCAGCAGTTCCAGGGCAGATACGCAGTATTTT
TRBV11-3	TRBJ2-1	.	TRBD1	CASSQPGQGAREQFF	TGTGCCAGCAGCCAACCGGGACAGGGGGCACGTGAGCAGTTCTTC
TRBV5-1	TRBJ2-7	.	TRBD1	CASGPGTGGYEQYF	TGCGCCAGCGGCCCCGGGACAGGGGGTTACGAGCAGTACTTC
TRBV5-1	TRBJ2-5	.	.	CASSLAIEGETQYF	TGCGCCAGCAGCTTGGCAATAGAGGGGGAGACCCAGTACTTC
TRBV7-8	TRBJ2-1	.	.	CASSLGAGATVYNEQFF	TGTGCCAGCAGCTTAGGGGCAGGCGCAACTGTCTACAATGAGCAGTTCTTC
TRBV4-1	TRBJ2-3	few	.	CASSHSVREDTQYF	TGCGCCAGCAGCCACTCGGTTCGGGAAGATACGCAGTATTTT
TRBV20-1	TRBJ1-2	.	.	CSARGLRNYGYTF	TGCAGTGCTAGAGGTCTGCGTAACTATGGCTACACCTTC
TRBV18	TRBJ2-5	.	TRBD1	CASSPLDRDQETQYF	TGTGCCAGCTCACCACTGGACAGGGACCAAGAGACCCAGTACTTC
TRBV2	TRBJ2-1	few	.	CASQRALNNEQFF	TGTGCCAGCCAAAGGGCGCTCAACAATGAGCAGTTCTTC
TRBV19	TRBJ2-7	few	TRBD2	CASRGAEGISGNSYEQYF	TGTGCCAGTAGAGGGGCGGAGGGAATTAGCGGGAACTCCTACGAGCAGTACTTC
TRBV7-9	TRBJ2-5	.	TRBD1	CASSQGQGRETQYF	TGTGCCAGCAGCCAAGGACAGGGTCGGGAGACCCAGTACTTC
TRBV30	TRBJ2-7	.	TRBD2	CACMGSSGPYEQYF	TGTGCCTGCATGGGGTCTAGCGGGCCCTACGAGCAGTACTTC
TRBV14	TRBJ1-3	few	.	CASSQDGNTIYF	TGTGCCAGCAGCCAAGACGGAAACACCATATATTTT
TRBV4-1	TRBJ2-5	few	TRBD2	CASTTQAWTSGETQYF	TGCGCCAGCACCACCCAAGCCTGGACTAGCGGTGAGACCCAGTACTTC
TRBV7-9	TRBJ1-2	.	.	CASSPRASYGYTF	TGTGCCAGCAGTCCCCGGGCATCCTATGGCTACACCTTC
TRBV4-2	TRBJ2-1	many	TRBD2	CASSRGLAGEGHNEQFF	TGTGCCAGCAGCCGCGGACTAGCGGGAGAAGGTCACAATGAGCAGTTCTTC
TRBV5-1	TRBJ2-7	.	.	CAISPDTSPYEQYF	TGCGCCATCAGCCCGGACACCTCTCCCTACGAGCAGTACTTC
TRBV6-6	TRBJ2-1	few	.	CASSYSWDPSYNEQFF	TGTGCCAGCAGTTACTCCTGGGACCCCTCCTACAATGAGCAGTTCTTC
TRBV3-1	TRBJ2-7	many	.	CASSQRGAIEQYF	TGTGCCAGCAGCCAACGGGGGGCTATCGAGCAGTACTTC
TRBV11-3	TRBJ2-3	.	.	CASSTDGANTDTQYF	TGTGCCAGCAGCACCGACGGGGCAAACACAGATACGCAGTATTTT
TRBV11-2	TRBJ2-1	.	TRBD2	CASSSLRLAGINNEQFF	TGTGCCAGCAGCTCCCTACGACTAGCGGGAATCAACAATGAGCAGTTCTTC
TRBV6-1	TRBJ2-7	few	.	CASSEEWAGVTYEQYF	TGTGCCAGCAGTGAAGAGTGGGCAGGGGTAACCTACGAGCAGTACTTC
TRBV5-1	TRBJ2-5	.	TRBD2	CASSLVPSGSQETQYF	TGCGCCAGCAGCTTGGTCCCTAGCGGTAGTCAAGAGACCCAGTACTTC
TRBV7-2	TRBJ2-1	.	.	CASSLAGHLEQFF	TGTGCCAGCAGCTTAGCGGGACATCTTGAGCAGTTCTTC
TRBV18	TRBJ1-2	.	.	CASSPLSEPSYGYTF	TGTGCCAGCTCACCACTTTCAGAACCATCCTATGGCTACACCTTC
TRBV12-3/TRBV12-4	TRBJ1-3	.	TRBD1	CASSRRDRGNTIYF	TGTGCCAGCAGCAGACGGGACAGGGGAAACACCATATATTTT
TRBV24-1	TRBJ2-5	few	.	CATSRAGEETQYF	TGTGCCACCAGTCGGGCAGGGGAAGAGACCCAGTACTTC
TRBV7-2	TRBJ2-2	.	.	CASSLEALTAPGELFF	TGTGCCAGCAGCTTAGAAGCGCTGACAGCACCCGGGGAGCTGTTTTTT
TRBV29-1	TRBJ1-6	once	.	CSVAGSSYNSPLHF	TGCAGCGTTGCTGGGAGCTCCTATAATTCACCCCTCCACTTT
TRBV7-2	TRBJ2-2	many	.	CASSLHGELFF	TGTGCCAGCAGCTTACACGGGGAGCTGTTTTTT
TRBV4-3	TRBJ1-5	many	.	CASSQDRNQPQHF	TGCGCCAGCAGCCAGGACCGCAATCAGCCCCAGCATTTT
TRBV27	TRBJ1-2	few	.	CASSLRGRRDGYTF	TGTGCCAGCAGTTTAAGAGGTCGCAGGGACGGCTACACCTTC
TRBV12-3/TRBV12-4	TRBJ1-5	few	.	CASSHRVGGQPQHF	TGTGCCAGCAGTCACAGGGTAGGGGGTCAGCCCCAGCATTTT
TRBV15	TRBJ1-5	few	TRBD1	CATSRRQGNNNQPQHF	TGTGCCACCAGCAGAAGACAGGGGAATAACAATCAGCCCCAGCATTTT
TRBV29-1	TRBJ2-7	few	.	CSVDFGRYEQYF	TGCAGCGTTGACTTTGGACGATACGAGCAGTACTTC
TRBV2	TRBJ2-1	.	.	CASERDVGHNEQFF	TGTGCCAGCGAACGGGACGTGGGGCACAATGAGCAGTTCTTC
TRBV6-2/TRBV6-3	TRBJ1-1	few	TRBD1	CASSLDRAASFF	TGTGCCAGCAGTCTGGACAGGGCGGCGTCTTTCTTT
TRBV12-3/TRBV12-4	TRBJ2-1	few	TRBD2	CASSLASGSERYNEQFF	TGTGCCAGCAGTTTGGCTAGCGGGAGCGAAAGGTACAATGAGCAGTTCTTC
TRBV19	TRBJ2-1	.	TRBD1	CASTRQGSSYNEQFF	TGTGCCAGCACAAGACAGGGCAGCTCCTACAATGAGCAGTTCTTC
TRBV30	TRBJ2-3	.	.	CAWRDAGVDTQYF	TGTGCCTGGAGAGACGCAGGGGTGGATACGCAGTATTTT
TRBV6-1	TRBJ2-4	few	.	CASSAGASKNIQYF	TGTGCCAGCAGTGCTGGCGCGTCCAAAAACATTCAGTACTTC
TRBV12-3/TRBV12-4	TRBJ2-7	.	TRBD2	CASSFGGTRTYEQYF	TGTGCCAGCAGTTTCGGGGGGACTAGGACGTACGAGCAGTACTTC
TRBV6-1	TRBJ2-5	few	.	CASRTLEGGQETQYF	TGTGCCAGCAGGACACTAGAGGGGGGACAAGAGACCCAGTACTTC
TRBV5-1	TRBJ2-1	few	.	CASSFLGYNEQFF	TGCGCCAGCAGCTTCCTGGGTTACAATGAGCAGTTCTTC